One and the same sample provided the 20 T cell receptor beta chains below, sequenced in a study of cytomegalovirus exposure and HLA in healthy donors. Primers for the PCR totalled 60 Vbeta and 13 Jbeta. Profiling relied on immunoSEQ multiplex PCR, and the TCRdb table lists in-frame clones only, not all of them. The sample comprises about 120,000 clones, under 90% of which are singletons, and 2% to 2.5% rests with the top ten. The sample was PBMCs. The receptors were sampled from a woman aged 40 to 50 in good health and CMV-seronegative.

CDR3 DNA: TGTGCCAGCAGCGAACCCCGGGACAGGGACCGCTATGGCTACACCTTC. Protein product: CASSEPRDRDRYGYTF. V is TRBV7-9 and J is TRBJ1-2; 9 bases line up with TRBD1. The CDR3 contains 16 residues. The V gene's germline CDR1 is SEHNR and CDR2 FQNEAQ (reference sequence). V gave up 5 bases and J gave up 4 bases; unmatched junction bases: 11.

The chain links TRBV5-1 to TRBJ1-2, with 9 bases lining up with TRBD1. CDR1 SGHRS and CDR2 YFSETQ come from the germline V gene. Trimming at V came to 5 bases and at J to 8 bases, leaving 7 bases not matched to a gene. This CDR3 has 13 amino acids. The CDR3 DNA sequence: TGCGCCAGCAGGGATGGACAGGGGTACGGCTACACCTTC. Translated: CASRDGQGYGYTF.

This chain links TRBV5-1 with TRBJ2-5; 10 nucleotides line up with TRBD1. The germline CDR1 and CDR2 sequences are SGHRS and YFSETQ. Trimming at V came to 0 bases and at J to 5 bases, leaving 4 bases not matched to a gene. CDR3 length equals 15 residues. DNA of the CDR3: TGCGCCAGCAGCTTGGGACAGGGGGCGAGGGAGACCCAGTACTTC. It translates to CASSLGQGARETQYF.

This clone was seen a single time. V usage is TRBV5-6 and J usage is TRBJ2-4, with D tentatively TRBD1 (6 bases). The germline CDR1 and CDR2 sequences are SGHDT and YYEEEE. The CDR3 covers 16 residues. V lost 4 bases to trimming and J lost 0 bases, with 14 bases between them. The CDR3 DNA reads as TGTGCCAGCAGCCTATGGACAGACAAAGCCAAAAACATTCAGTACTTC. It encodes CASSLWTDKAKNIQYF.

The chain uses TRBV23-1 and TRBJ1-2; 7 nucleotides agree with TRBD1. TRBV23-1 has ORF status, its function being uncertain. V lost 0 bases to trimming and J lost 2 bases; unmatched junction nucleotides: 3. The CDR3 consists of 15 residues. Here the CDR3 reads CASSQSTGWNYGYTF. The CDR3, as DNA: TGCGCCAGCAGTCAATCGACAGGGTGGAACTATGGCTACACCTTC.

On this clone: Compared with germline, one end of the junction differs, possibly owing to a read error. V gene TRBV6-1 combines with J gene TRBJ2-7; D not certain. CDR3 size: 13 residues. Germline assignment: CDR1 MNHNS and CDR2 SASEGT. CDR3 DNA: TGTGCCAGCAGTAGTACTGAGAGGCACGAGCGGTACTTC. Protein product: CASSSTERHERYF.

J is TRBJ2-7 and V is TRBV14, with a weak D call TRBD2 (5 bases). V was trimmed by 8 bases and J by 1 base, leaving 15 bases between them. Germline V gene data show CDR1 as SGHDN and CDR2 as FVKESK. There are 14 residues in the CDR3. CDR3 amino acids: CASAAWERSYEQYF. The CDR3, as DNA: TGTGCCAGCGCGGCATGGGAGAGGTCCTACGAGCAGTACTTC. Full variable domain (missing parts from reference TRBV14 and TRBJ2-7): EAGVTQFPSHSVIEKGQTVTLRCDPISGHDNLYWYRRVMGKEIKFLLHFVKESKQDESGMPNNRFLAERTGGTYSTLKVQPAELEDSGVYFCASAAWERSYEQYFGPGTRLTVT.

This chain links TRBV18 with TRBJ2-7, with 7 bases that match TRBD1. The CDR3 consists of 13 residues. CDR1 and CDR2 (germline): KGHSH, LQKENI. With 3 bases clipped from V and 5 bases from J, the junction kept 4 bases outside the gene matches. The CDR3 DNA reads as TGTGCCAGCTCACCTACGACAGGGAACGAGCAGTACTTC. This codes for CASSPTTGNEQYF.

V usage is TRBV11-3 and J usage is TRBJ2-3; TRBD2 matches at 13 bases. CDR3 length: 15 residues. The germline V gene encodes CDR1 SGHNT and CDR2 YENEEA. The V and J ends lost 1 base and 6 bases, in that order; junction bases with no gene match: 1. The DNA for the CDR3 is TGTGCCAGCAGCTTAGGGACTAGCGGGAGTGATACGCAGTATTTT. Protein product: CASSLGTSGSDTQYF.

This sequence joins TRBV28 and TRBJ1-5; D is perhaps TRBD1 (5 bases). V was trimmed by 6 bases and J by 1 base, leaving 10 bases between them. This CDR3 spans 14 amino acids. Germline V lookup: CDR1 MDHEN, CDR2 SYDVKM. The CDR3 loop reads CASSGGVSNQPQHF. Written as DNA, the CDR3 is TGTGCCAGCAGCGGGGGGGTGAGCAATCAGCCCCAGCATTTT.

J is TRBJ2-1 and V is TRBV5-3; D perhaps matches TRBD1 (6 bases). Being an ORF, TRBV5-3 has a function that is uncertain. The CDR3 loop spans 16 amino acids. The germline V and J ends were trimmed by 0 bases and 0 bases, with 10 bases remaining between them. This CDR3 is CARSLVGGLSYNEQFF. The CDR3 DNA reads TGTGCCAGAAGCTTGGTTGGGGGCCTCTCCTACAATGAGCAGTTCTTC.

The J gene is TRBJ1-3, the V gene TRBV6-1; D remains unclear. V gave up 2 bases and J gave up 4 bases, with 21 bases separating them. Germline values: CDR1 MNHNS, CDR2 SASEGT. The CDR3 spans 18 residues. The CDR3 DNA reads TGTGCCAGCAGTGAAAGCTGGTTTGTGAGGGCGGGAGGAAACACCATATATTTT. Residues: CASSESWFVRAGGNTIYF.

The chain links TRBV7-2 to TRBJ2-7, with TRBD2 identical over 9 bases. The CDR3 is 15 amino acids. Germline CDR1 SGHTA, CDR2 FQGNSA. The trim removed 4 bases at V and 3 bases at J, leaving 7 bases unmatched. The CDR3 region is CASSSIAGGYYEQYF. CDR3 bases: TGTGCCAGCAGCTCCATTGCGGGAGGGTACTACGAGCAGTACTTC. Drawing the rest from reference TRBV7-2 and TRBJ2-7, the complete variable domain is GAGVSQSPSNKVTEKGKDVELRCDPISGHTALYWYRQSLGQGLEFLIYFQGNSAPDKSGLPSDRFSAERTGGSVSTLTIQRTQQEDSAVYLCASSSIAGGYYEQYFGPGTRLTVT.

This chain links TRBV5-1 with TRBJ1-4, with 12 bases that match TRBD1. Losses at the gene ends were 3 bases for V and 11 bases for J; bases not matched to a gene: 17. The germline gives CDR1 SGHRS, CDR2 YFSETQ. CDR3 size: 18 residues. The CDR3 nucleotides are TGCGCCAGCAGCTCAAAAACCGTTCGGGACAGGGGGCGGGAGAAACTGTTTTTT. Its protein is CASSSKTVRDRGREKLFF.

This clone appeared a single time. The DNA of the CDR3 is TGTGCCAGCTCACCAGGAGCGGGAGAGACAGATACGCAGTATTTT. Protein product: CASSPGAGETDTQYF. The chain combines TRBV18 with TRBJ2-3; 8 nucleotides match TRBD2. With 2 bases clipped from V and 3 bases from J, the junction kept 4 bases outside the gene matches. Germline CDR1 is KGHSH and CDR2 is LQKENI. This CDR3 has 15 residues.

The chain employs TRBV7-2 and TRBJ2-5; TRBD2 agrees at 9 bases. The CDR3 has 14 residues. After removal of 4 bases from V and 1 base from J, the junction contained 1 base not matched to a gene. Germline V CDR1 and CDR2: SGHTA, FQGNSA. The CDR3 bases are TGTGCCAGCAGCTCGACTAGCGGCCAAGAGACCCAGTACTTC. This sequence encodes CASSSTSGQETQYF. The full variable domain, in which reference TRBV7-2 and TRBJ2-5 provide the parts outside the CDR3, is GAGVSQSPSNKVTEKGKDVELRCDPISGHTALYWYRQSLGQGLEFLIYFQGNSAPDKSGLPSDRFSAERTGGSVSTLTIQRTQQEDSAVYLCASSSTSGQETQYFGPGTRLLVL.

The chain employs TRBV5-1 and TRBJ2-5, with D possibly TRBD1 on 6 matching bases. V was trimmed by 0 bases and J by 5 bases, leaving 17 bases between them. Germline-derived CDR1 and CDR2 are SGHRS and YFSETQ. CDR3 length equals 16 residues. CDR3 in amino acids: CASSLASNRARETQYF. CDR3 DNA sequence: TGCGCCAGCAGCTTGGCCTCAAACAGGGCGAGGGAGACCCAGTACTTC. Together with reference TRBV5-1 and TRBJ2-5, the CDR3 gives the full variable domain: KAGVTQTPRYLIKTRGQQVTLSCSPISGHRSVSWYQQTPGQGLQFLFEYFSETQRNKGNFPGRFSGRQFSNSRSEMNVSTLELGDSALYLCASSLASNRARETQYFGPGTRLLVL.

V gene TRBV7-9 combines with J gene TRBJ1-2; the match to TRBD1 covers 7 bases. The CDR3 has 16 amino acids. Germline assignment: CDR1 SEHNR and CDR2 FQNEAQ (reference sequence). Trimming at V came to 8 bases and at J to 4 bases, leaving 16 bases not matched to a gene. CDR3 DNA sequence: TGTGCCAGCGACATAGGTGTGGGACAGAGTTCCTATGGCTACACCTTC. Translating gives CASDIGVGQSSYGYTF.

CDR3 sequence reads: CASSRTGDSYNEQFF. The CDR3 bases are TGTGCCAGTAGTAGGACAGGGGACTCCTACAATGAGCAGTTCTTC. The J gene is TRBJ2-1, the V gene TRBV19; 9 bases agree with TRBD1. This CDR3 has 15 amino acids. V shed 4 bases and J 0 bases; nucleotides not matched to a gene: 1. Germline values: CDR1 LNHDA, CDR2 SQIVND (reference sequence).

This chain uses TRBV2 with TRBJ2-4; 7 bases are shared with TRBD2. J lost 7 bases, V lost 11 bases, and 14 bases had no gene match. The CDR3 runs to 14 residues. Germline loops: CDR1 SNHLY, CDR2 FYNNEI. The CDR3 is CAGAGRGSENIQYF. In DNA, the CDR3 is TGTGCCGGAGCTGGGCGGGGGTCTGAGAACATTCAGTACTTC.